These T cell receptor beta chains were read from a single sample in a study of CD8 T cells in Susac syndrome. MiXCR was run by TCRdb on the immunoSEQ multiplex PCR reads, yielding one entry per CDR3 protein. The table records just under 95,000 distinct CDR3 sequences, roughly 94% of them present only once. Material: CD4+ T cells from PBMCs. These receptors were collected from a human donor with Susac syndrome. Each CDR3 is given with its conserved first and last residue. The order of the fields is D gene, clone size, V gene, J gene, CDR3 DNA, CDR3 protein. The D gene is left open where the match is weak. Part of the rows lack a size; the others show once, few, many or a class for expanded clones.

D gene: .
clone size: .
V gene: TRBV5-1
J gene: TRBJ2-1
CDR3 DNA: TGCGCCAGCAGCCGACGAGGTGAGCTGACAGCTTTGAACAATGAGCAGTTCTTC
CDR3 protein: CASSRRGELTALNNEQFF

D gene: .
clone size: .
V gene: TRBV12-3/TRBV12-4
J gene: TRBJ2-7
CDR3 DNA: TGTGCCAGCAGTTTAGGCTCGAGCTCCTACGAGCAGTACTTC
CDR3 protein: CASSLGSSSYEQYF

D gene: .
clone size: .
V gene: TRBV6-1
J gene: TRBJ2-2
CDR3 DNA: TGTGCCAGTGCGGCAGGGCATGTGAACACCGGGGAGCTGTTTTTT
CDR3 protein: CASAAGHVNTGELFF

D gene: .
clone size: .
V gene: TRBV20-1
J gene: TRBJ2-5
CDR3 DNA: .
CDR3 protein: CSARVGDGSYF

D gene: .
clone size: .
V gene: TRBV7-6
J gene: TRBJ2-6
CDR3 DNA: TGTGCCAGCAGCTCGATGGGAGTCGGTGGGGCCAACGTCCTGACTTTC
CDR3 protein: CASSSMGVGGANVLTF

D gene: .
clone size: .
V gene: TRBV29-1
J gene: TRBJ1-2
CDR3 DNA: TGCAGCGTTGGACTGGAGGATTACACCTTC
CDR3 protein: CSVGLEDYTF

D gene: .
clone size: .
V gene: TRBV20-1
J gene: TRBJ2-7
CDR3 DNA: TGCAGTGCACAGTCCGGGGCTAAGACCTACGAGCAGTACTTC
CDR3 protein: CSAQSGAKTYEQYF

D gene: .
clone size: .
V gene: TRBV20-1
J gene: TRBJ1-2
CDR3 DNA: TGCAGTGCTGTCAAGACAGGAAACTATGGCTACACCTTC
CDR3 protein: CSAVKTGNYGYTF

D gene: TRBD2
clone size: once
V gene: TRBV5-1
J gene: TRBJ2-1
CDR3 DNA: TGCGCCAGCAGCTCCGGGGGGGTCTCCTACAATGAGCAGTTCTTC
CDR3 protein: CASSSGGVSYNEQFF

D gene: .
clone size: .
V gene: TRBV9
J gene: TRBJ1-1
CDR3 DNA: TGTGCCAGCAGCGTAGAGGAGGGTTCTGCAGCTTTCTTT
CDR3 protein: CASSVEEGSAAFF

D gene: TRBD1
clone size: .
V gene: TRBV6-4
J gene: TRBJ2-1
CDR3 DNA: TGTGCCAGCAGTGTAGCAGGGGGTCGAAATGAGCAGTTCTTC
CDR3 protein: CASSVAGGRNEQFF

D gene: TRBD2
clone size: .
V gene: TRBV29-1
J gene: TRBJ2-7
CDR3 DNA: TGCAGCGTTGACTCGGGAGGGGGGCGCGAGCAGTACTTC
CDR3 protein: CSVDSGGGREQYF

D gene: .
clone size: .
V gene: TRBV27
J gene: TRBJ1-1
CDR3 DNA: TGTGCCAGCAGCTCCGGGACCTGGAACACTGAAGCTTTCTTT
CDR3 protein: CASSSGTWNTEAFF

D gene: .
clone size: .
V gene: TRBV29-1
J gene: TRBJ2-5
CDR3 DNA: TGCAGCGTTGAACTTGGCGGACAAGAGACCCAGTACTTC
CDR3 protein: CSVELGGQETQYF

D gene: .
clone size: .
V gene: TRBV6-5
J gene: TRBJ1-2
CDR3 DNA: TGTGCCAGCAGTTCCCTGTCAGGAAAAGGCTACACCTTC
CDR3 protein: CASSSLSGKGYTF

D gene: .
clone size: .
V gene: TRBV28
J gene: TRBJ2-5
CDR3 DNA: TGTGCCAGCAGTTCAGCACAGGAGGGGGAGACCCAGTACTTC
CDR3 protein: CASSSAQEGETQYF

D gene: TRBD2
clone size: .
V gene: TRBV11-2
J gene: TRBJ2-7
CDR3 DNA: TGTGCCAGCAGCCCCGGGACTAGCACGGGCTACGAGCAGTACTTC
CDR3 protein: CASSPGTSTGYEQYF

D gene: TRBD2
clone size: .
V gene: TRBV2
J gene: TRBJ2-3
CDR3 DNA: TGTGCCAGCAGTCCAGGACTAGCGGGCCGCACAGATACGCAGTATTTT
CDR3 protein: CASSPGLAGRTDTQYF

D gene: .
clone size: .
V gene: TRBV28
J gene: TRBJ1-1
CDR3 DNA: TGTGCCAGCAGACCGCGGAGGGCTGAAGCTTTCTTT
CDR3 protein: CASRPRRAEAFF

D gene: .
clone size: .
V gene: TRBV29-1
J gene: TRBJ2-3
CDR3 DNA: TGCAGTAGCAGGGCTCTCGGCACAGATACGCAGTATTTT
CDR3 protein: CSSRALGTDTQYF